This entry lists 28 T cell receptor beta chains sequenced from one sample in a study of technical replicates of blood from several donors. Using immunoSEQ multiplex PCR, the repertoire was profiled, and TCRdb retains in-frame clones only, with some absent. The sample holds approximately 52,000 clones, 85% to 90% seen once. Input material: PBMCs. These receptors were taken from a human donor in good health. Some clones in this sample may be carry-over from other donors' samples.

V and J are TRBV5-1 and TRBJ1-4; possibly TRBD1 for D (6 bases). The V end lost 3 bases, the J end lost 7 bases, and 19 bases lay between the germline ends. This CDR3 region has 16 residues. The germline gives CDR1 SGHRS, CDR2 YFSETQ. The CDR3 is CASSSGHSTSSEKLFF. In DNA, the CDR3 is TGCGCCAGCAGCTCGGGACATTCTACTAGTAGTGAAAAACTGTTTTTT.

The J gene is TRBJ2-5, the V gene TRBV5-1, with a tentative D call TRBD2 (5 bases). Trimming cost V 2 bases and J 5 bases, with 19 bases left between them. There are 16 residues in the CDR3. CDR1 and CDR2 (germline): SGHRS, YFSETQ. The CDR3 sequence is CASSFLLADRRETQYF. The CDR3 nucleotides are TGCGCCAGCAGCTTCCTCCTAGCTGATCGTCGGGAGACCCAGTACTTC.

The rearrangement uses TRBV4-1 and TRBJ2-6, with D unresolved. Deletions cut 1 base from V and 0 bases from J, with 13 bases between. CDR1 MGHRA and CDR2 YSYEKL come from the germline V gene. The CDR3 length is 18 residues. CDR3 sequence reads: CASSQVPKPSSGANVLTF. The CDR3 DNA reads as TGCGCCAGCAGCCAAGTTCCGAAACCCAGCTCTGGGGCCAACGTCCTGACTTTC.

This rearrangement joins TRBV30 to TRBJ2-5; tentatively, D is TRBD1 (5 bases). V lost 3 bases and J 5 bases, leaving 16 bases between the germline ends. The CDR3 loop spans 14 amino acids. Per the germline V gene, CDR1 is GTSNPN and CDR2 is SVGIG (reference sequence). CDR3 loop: CAWSAGHLGETQYF. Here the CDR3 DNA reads TGTGCCTGGAGCGCCGGACATCTCGGGGAGACCCAGTACTTC.

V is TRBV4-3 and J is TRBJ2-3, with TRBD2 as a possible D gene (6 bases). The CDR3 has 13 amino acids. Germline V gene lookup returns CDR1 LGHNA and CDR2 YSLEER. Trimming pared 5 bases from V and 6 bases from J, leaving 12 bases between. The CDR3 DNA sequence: TGCGCCAGCAGCTCCAGACTAGTCGATACGCAGTATTTT. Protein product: CASSSRLVDTQYF.

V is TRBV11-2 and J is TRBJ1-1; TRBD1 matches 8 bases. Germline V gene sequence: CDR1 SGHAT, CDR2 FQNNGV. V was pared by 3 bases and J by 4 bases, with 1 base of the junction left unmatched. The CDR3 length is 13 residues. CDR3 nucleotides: TGTGCCAGCAGCTTGACAGGGGCCACTGAAGCTTTCTTT. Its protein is CASSLTGATEAFF.

The CDR3: CSVGALNTEAFF. CDR3 nucleotide sequence: TGCAGCGTAGGAGCACTGAACACTGAAGCTTTCTTT. The genes are TRBV29-1 and TRBJ1-1; D not certain. Germline assignment: CDR1 SQVTM and CDR2 ANQGSEA. This CDR3 is 12 amino acids long. Trimming removed 6 bases at V and 0 bases at J, with 8 bases between.

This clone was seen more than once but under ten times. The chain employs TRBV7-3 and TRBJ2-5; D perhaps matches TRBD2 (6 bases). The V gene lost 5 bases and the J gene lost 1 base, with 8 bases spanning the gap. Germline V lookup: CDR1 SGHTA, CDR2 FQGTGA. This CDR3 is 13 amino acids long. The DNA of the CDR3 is TGTGCCAGCAGCCGTAGCGGCCAAGAGACCCAGTACTTC. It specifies CASSRSGQETQYF.

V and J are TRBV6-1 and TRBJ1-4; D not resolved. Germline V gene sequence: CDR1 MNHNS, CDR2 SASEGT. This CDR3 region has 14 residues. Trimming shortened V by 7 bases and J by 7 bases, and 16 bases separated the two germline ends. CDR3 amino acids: CASNEGRLFEKLFF. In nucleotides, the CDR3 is TGTGCCAGCAACGAGGGCAGGCTCTTTGAAAAACTGTTTTTT.

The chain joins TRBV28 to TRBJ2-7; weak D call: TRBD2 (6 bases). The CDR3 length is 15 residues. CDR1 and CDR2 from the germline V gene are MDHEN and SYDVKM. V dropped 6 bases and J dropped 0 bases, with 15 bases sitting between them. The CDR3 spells CASRTPSASSYEQYF. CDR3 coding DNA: TGTGCCAGCAGGACACCTAGCGCGAGCTCCTACGAGCAGTACTTC.

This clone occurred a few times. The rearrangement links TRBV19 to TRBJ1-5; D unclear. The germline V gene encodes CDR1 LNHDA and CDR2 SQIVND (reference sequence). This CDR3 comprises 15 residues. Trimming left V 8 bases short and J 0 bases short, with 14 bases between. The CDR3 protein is CASSPSLYSNQPQHF. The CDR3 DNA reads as TGTGCCAGTTCTCCAAGCCTTTATAGCAATCAGCCCCAGCATTTT.

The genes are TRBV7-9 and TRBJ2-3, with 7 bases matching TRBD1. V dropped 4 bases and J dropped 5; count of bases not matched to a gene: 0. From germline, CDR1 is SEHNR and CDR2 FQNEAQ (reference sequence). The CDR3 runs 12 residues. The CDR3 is CASSSGGDTQYF. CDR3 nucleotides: TGTGCCAGCAGCTCAGGGGGAGATACGCAGTATTTT.

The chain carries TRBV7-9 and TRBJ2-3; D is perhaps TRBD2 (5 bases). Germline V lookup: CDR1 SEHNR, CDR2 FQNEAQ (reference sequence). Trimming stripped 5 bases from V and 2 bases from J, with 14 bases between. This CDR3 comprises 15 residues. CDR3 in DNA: TGTGCCAGCAGCCTCCAGGAGCGGCCCACAGATACGCAGTATTTT. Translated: CASSLQERPTDTQYF.

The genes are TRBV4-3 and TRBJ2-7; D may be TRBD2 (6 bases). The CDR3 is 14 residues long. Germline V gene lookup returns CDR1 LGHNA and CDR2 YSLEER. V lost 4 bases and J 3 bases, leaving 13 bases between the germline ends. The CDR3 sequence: CASSPNSGGYEQYF. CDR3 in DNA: TGCGCCAGCAGCCCAAATAGCGGAGGCTACGAGCAGTACTTC.

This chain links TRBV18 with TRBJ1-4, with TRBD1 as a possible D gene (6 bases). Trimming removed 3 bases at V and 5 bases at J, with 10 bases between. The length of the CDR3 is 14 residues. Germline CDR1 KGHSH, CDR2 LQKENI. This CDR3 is CASSPTGTNEKLFF. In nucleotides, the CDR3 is TGTGCCAGCTCACCTACAGGGACCAATGAAAAACTGTTTTTT.

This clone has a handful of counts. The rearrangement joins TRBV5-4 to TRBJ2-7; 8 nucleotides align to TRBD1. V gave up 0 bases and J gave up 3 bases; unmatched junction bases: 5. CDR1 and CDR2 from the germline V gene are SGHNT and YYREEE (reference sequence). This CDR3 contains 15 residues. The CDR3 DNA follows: TGTGCCAGCAGCTTGGTGCCAGGGGGCTTCTACGAGCAGTACTTC. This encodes CASSLVPGGFYEQYF. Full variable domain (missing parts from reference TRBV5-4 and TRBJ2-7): ETGVTQSPTHLIKTRGQQVTLRCSSQSGHNTVSWYQQALGQGPQFIFQYYREEENGRGNFPPRFSGLQFPNYSSELNVNALELDDSALYLCASSLVPGGFYEQYFGPGTRLTVT.

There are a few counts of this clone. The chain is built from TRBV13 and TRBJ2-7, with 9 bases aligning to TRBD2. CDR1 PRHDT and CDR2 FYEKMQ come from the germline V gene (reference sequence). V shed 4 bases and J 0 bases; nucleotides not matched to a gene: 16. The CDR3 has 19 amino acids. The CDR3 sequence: CASSSTGVAGGPSSYEQYF. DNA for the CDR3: TGTGCCAGCAGCTCGACGGGAGTCGCGGGGGGGCCAAGCTCCTACGAGCAGTACTTC.

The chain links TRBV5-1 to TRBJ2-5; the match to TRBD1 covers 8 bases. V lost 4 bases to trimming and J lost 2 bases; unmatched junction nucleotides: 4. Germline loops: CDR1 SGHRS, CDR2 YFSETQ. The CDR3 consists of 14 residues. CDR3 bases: TGCGCCAGCAGCATAACAGGGGGACAAGAGACCCAGTACTTC. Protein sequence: CASSITGGQETQYF.

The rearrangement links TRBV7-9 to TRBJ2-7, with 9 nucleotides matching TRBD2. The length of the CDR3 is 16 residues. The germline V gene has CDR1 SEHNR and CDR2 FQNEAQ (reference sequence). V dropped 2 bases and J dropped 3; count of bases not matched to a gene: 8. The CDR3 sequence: CASSLPFASGNYEQYF. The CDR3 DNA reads TGTGCCAGCAGCTTACCGTTCGCTAGCGGGAACTACGAGCAGTACTTC.

CDR3 loop: CASRGGQSETQYF. CDR3 bases: TGTGCCAGCAGGGGGGGACAGTCAGAGACCCAGTACTTC. The chain is built from TRBV2 and TRBJ2-5; D possibly corresponds to TRBD1 (7 bases). V lost 6 bases and J lost 4, with 12 bases in between. There are 13 residues in the CDR3. Germline V gene lookup returns CDR1 SNHLY and CDR2 FYNNEI.

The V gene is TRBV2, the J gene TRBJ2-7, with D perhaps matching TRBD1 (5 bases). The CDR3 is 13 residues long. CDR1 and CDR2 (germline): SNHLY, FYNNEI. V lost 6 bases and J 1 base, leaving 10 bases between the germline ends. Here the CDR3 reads CASRTDGSYEQYF. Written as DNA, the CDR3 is TGTGCCAGCAGGACAGACGGGTCCTACGAGCAGTACTTC.

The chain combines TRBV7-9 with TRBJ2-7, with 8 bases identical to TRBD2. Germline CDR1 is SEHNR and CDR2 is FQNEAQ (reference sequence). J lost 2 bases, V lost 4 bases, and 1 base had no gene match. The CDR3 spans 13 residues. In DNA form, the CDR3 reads TGTGCCAGCAGCTCCGGGAGGGCCTACGAGCAGTACTTC. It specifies CASSSGRAYEQYF.

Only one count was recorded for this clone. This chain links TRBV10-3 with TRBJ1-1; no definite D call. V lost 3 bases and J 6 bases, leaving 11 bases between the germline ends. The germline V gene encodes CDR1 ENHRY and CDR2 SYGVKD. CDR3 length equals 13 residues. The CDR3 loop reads CAISDSIQPEAFF. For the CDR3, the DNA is TGTGCCATCAGTGATTCAATACAGCCTGAAGCTTTCTTT.

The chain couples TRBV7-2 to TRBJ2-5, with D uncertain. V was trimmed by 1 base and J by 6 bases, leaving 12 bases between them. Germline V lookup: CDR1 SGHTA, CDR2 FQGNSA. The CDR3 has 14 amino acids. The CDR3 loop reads CASSLGVSSQTQYF. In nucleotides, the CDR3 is TGTGCCAGCAGCTTAGGTGTTAGCTCTCAGACCCAGTACTTC.

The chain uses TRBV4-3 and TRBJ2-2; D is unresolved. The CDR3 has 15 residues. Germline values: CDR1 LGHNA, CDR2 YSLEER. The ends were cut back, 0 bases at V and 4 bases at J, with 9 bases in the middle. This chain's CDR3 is CASSQDLRSTGELFF. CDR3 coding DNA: TGCGCCAGCAGCCAAGATTTGAGATCCACCGGGGAGCTGTTTTTT.

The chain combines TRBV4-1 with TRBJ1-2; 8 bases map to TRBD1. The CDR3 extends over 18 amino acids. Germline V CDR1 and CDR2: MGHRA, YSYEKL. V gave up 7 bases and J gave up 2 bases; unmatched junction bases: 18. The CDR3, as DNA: TGCGCCAGCAATAAAAATACAGGGGGGCTCAGGAAAAACTATGGCTACACCTTC. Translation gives CASNKNTGGLRKNYGYTF.

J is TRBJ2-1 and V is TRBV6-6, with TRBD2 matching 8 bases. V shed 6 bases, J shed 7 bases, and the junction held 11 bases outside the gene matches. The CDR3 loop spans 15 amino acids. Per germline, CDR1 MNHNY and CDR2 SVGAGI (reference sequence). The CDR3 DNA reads TGTGCCAGCAGCCCTTCTACGGGAGGGCCAAATGAGCAGTTCTTC. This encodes CASSPSTGGPNEQFF.

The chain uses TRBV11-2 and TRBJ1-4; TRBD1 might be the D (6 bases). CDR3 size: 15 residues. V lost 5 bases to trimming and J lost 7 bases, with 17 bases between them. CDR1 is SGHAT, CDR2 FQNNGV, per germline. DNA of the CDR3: TGTGCCAGCAGCCAATCGACAGGACGAGGTGAAAAACTGTTTTTT. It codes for CASSQSTGRGEKLFF.